Each of the 21 T cell receptor beta chains below was sequenced from the same sample in a study of cytotoxic CD8 clonotypes in ibrutinib-treated CLL. Clones were sequenced by immunoSEQ multiplex PCR, and TCRdb holds only the in-frame ones, with some missing. This table holds about 130,000 clones, roughly 83% found once. Sequencing was performed on PBMCs, taken after 12 months of ibrutinib treatment. All receptors come from a human donor with chronic lymphocytic leukemia.

This rearrangement joins TRBV7-2 to TRBJ2-1; D unclear. Germline values: CDR1 SGHTA, CDR2 FQGNSA. This CDR3 region has 18 residues. Deletions cut 2 bases from V and 0 bases from J, with 17 bases between. The CDR3 DNA follows: TGTGCCAGCAGCTTAAGGGCTCGTGGCTACCTCTCCTACAATGAGCAGTTCTTC. The encoded protein is CASSLRARGYLSYNEQFF.

CDR3 protein: CASSAGLAGAEQFF. Written as DNA, the CDR3 is TGTGCCAGCAGCGCGGGACTAGCGGGGGCTGAGCAGTTCTTC. The rearrangement uses TRBV5-4 and TRBJ2-1; 14 bases map to TRBD2. V was pared by 4 bases and J by 9 bases, with 3 bases of the junction left unmatched. Germline CDR1 reads SGHNT; CDR2 reads YYREEE (reference sequence). This CDR3 has 14 amino acids. Full variable domain (remainder filled in from reference TRBV5-4 and TRBJ2-1): ETGVTQSPTHLIKTRGQQVTLRCSSQSGHNTVSWYQQALGQGPQFIFQYYREEENGRGNFPPRFSGLQFPNYSSELNVNALELDDSALYLCASSAGLAGAEQFFGPGTRLTVL.

The chain combines TRBV27 with TRBJ1-3; D remains ambiguous. Germline loops: CDR1 MNHEY, CDR2 SMNVEV (reference sequence). The CDR3 loop spans 13 amino acids. Trimming cost V 6 bases and J 3 bases, with 9 bases left between them. The CDR3 loop is CASSATYGNTIYF. In DNA, the CDR3 is TGTGCCAGCAGCGCAACCTATGGAAACACCATATATTTT.

This chain connects TRBV18 to TRBJ1-1, with D hard to call. Germline V gives CDR1 KGHSH, CDR2 LQKENI. Trimming cost V 5 bases and J 1 base, with 8 bases left between them. This CDR3 has 13 amino acids. CDR3 nucleotide sequence: TGTGCCAGCTCAACCGGGAAGAACACTGAAGCTTTCTTT. It yields the protein CASSTGKNTEAFF.

This sequence joins TRBV5-4 and TRBJ1-1, with a weak D call TRBD1 (5 bases). The ends were cut back, 7 bases at V and 0 bases at J, with 25 bases in the middle. This CDR3 region has 18 residues. Germline V lookup: CDR1 SGHNT, CDR2 YYREEE (reference sequence). The CDR3 spells CASGDATDSLSLNTEAFF. CDR3 coding DNA: TGTGCCAGCGGAGACGCCACCGACAGTTTGAGTTTGAACACTGAAGCTTTCTTT.

The chain couples TRBV9 to TRBJ1-1; no clear D gene. V was clipped by 4 bases and J by 2 bases, with 9 bases between them. This CDR3 spans 13 amino acids. From germline, CDR1 is SGDLS and CDR2 YYNGEE. The CDR3 reads CASSYAPNTEAFF. In DNA form, the CDR3 reads TGTGCCAGCAGCTACGCACCTAACACTGAAGCTTTCTTT.

The V and J genes are TRBV20-1 and TRBJ2-2, with 7 bases matching TRBD2. The V gene's germline CDR1 is DFQATT and CDR2 SNEGSKA (reference sequence). There are 11 residues in the CDR3. V trimming: 3 bases; J trimming: 8 bases; junction bases outside the gene matches: 0. CDR3: CSASGRGELFF. The CDR3 nucleotides are TGCAGTGCTAGCGGGAGGGGGGAGCTGTTTTTT.

V and J are TRBV2 and TRBJ1-1; D remains ambiguous. The V end lost 7 bases, the J end lost 4 bases, and 16 bases lay between the germline ends. Germline V gives CDR1 SNHLY, CDR2 FYNNEI. There are 14 residues in the CDR3. The CDR3 sequence is CASTARREFTEAFF. The CDR3 nucleotides are TGTGCCAGCACCGCGAGGAGGGAATTCACTGAAGCTTTCTTT.

The chain is built from TRBV7-2 and TRBJ2-1; D gene uncertain. Germline-derived CDR1 and CDR2 are SGHTA and FQGNSA. The CDR3 is made up of 13 amino acids. V was cut by 7 bases and J by 0 bases, with 7 bases left in between. This CDR3 reads CASKRPSYNEQFF. The CDR3 DNA sequence: TGTGCCAGCAAAAGACCCTCCTACAATGAGCAGTTCTTC. The full variable domain, with the rest looked up from reference TRBV7-2 and TRBJ2-1, is GAGVSQSPSNKVTEKGKDVELRCDPISGHTALYWYRQSLGQGLEFLIYFQGNSAPDKSGLPSDRFSAERTGGSVSTLTIQRTQQEDSAVYLCASKRPSYNEQFFGPGTRLTVL.

V and J are TRBV2 and TRBJ1-4; tentatively, D is TRBD1 (6 bases). Between the trimmed V and J ends, which lost 0 bases and 8 bases, there was a span of 13 bases. CDR1 and CDR2 (germline): SNHLY, FYNNEI. CDR3 size: 15 residues. CDR3 amino acids: CASSEAGRGEEKLFF. CDR3 DNA: TGTGCCAGCAGTGAAGCGGGCAGGGGTGAGGAAAAACTGTTTTTT.

V usage is TRBV7-9 and J usage is TRBJ2-3; TRBD2 matches 9 bases. The CDR3 spans 14 residues. V trimming: 7 bases; J trimming: 4 bases; junction bases outside the gene matches: 6. Germline loops: CDR1 SEHNR, CDR2 FQNEAQ (reference sequence). CDR3 sequence: CASTIAGDADTQYF. CDR3 in DNA: TGTGCCAGCACCATAGCGGGAGACGCAGATACGCAGTATTTT.

This clone has a single count. The gene calls are TRBV30 and TRBJ2-7; the match to TRBD2 covers 14 bases. Per the germline V gene, CDR1 is GTSNPN and CDR2 is SVGIG (reference sequence). With V trimmed by 8 bases and J by 4 bases, 10 bases remained unmatched. The CDR3 length is 15 residues. This CDR3 reads CAAGLAGAGKYEQYF. In DNA, the CDR3 is TGTGCCGCGGGACTAGCGGGAGCAGGCAAGTACGAGCAGTACTTC.

This chain links TRBV15 with TRBJ2-7; D might be TRBD1 (5 bases). Deletions cut 0 bases from V and 1 base from J, with 10 bases between. The CDR3 consists of 15 residues. Per germline, CDR1 LNHNV and CDR2 YYDKDF (reference sequence). DNA for the CDR3: TGTGCCACCAGCAGAGACAGGGTTAGATCCTACGAGCAGTACTTC. This translates into CATSRDRVRSYEQYF.

The chain carries TRBV2 and TRBJ1-5; no firm D call. Germline-derived CDR1 and CDR2 are SNHLY and FYNNEI. The V end lost 2 bases, the J end lost 3 bases, and 5 bases lay between the germline ends. The CDR3 extends over 13 amino acids. The CDR3 protein is CASSESFNQPQHF. In DNA, the CDR3 is TGTGCCAGCAGTGAAAGTTTCAATCAGCCCCAGCATTTT.

The gene calls are TRBV11-2 and TRBJ2-1; TRBD2 might be the D (6 bases). This CDR3 region has 17 residues. V was trimmed by 3 bases and J by 4 bases, leaving 19 bases between them. Germline V CDR1 and CDR2: SGHAT, FQNNGV. Written as DNA, the CDR3 is TGTGCCAGCAGCTTTAGGCAGAGTACGGGGAGGTACAATGAGCAGTTCTTC. Its protein is CASSFRQSTGRYNEQFF.

V is TRBV15 and J is TRBJ1-1, with D uncertain. V was shortened by 0 bases and J by 1 base, with 9 bases between the two germline ends. Germline loops: CDR1 LNHNV, CDR2 YYDKDF (reference sequence). This CDR3 contains 15 residues. CDR3: CATSRDKGANTEAFF. The CDR3 DNA is TGTGCCACCAGCAGAGATAAGGGTGCGAACACTGAAGCTTTCTTT.

The rearrangement uses TRBV18 and TRBJ1-3, with D possibly TRBD1 on 5 matching bases. This CDR3 has 14 residues. Germline V gene lookup returns CDR1 KGHSH and CDR2 LQKENI. V shed 2 bases and J shed 0 bases, with 5 bases lying between them. CDR3 bases: TGTGCCAGCTCACCAGGGGGCTCTGGAAACACCATATATTTT. This encodes CASSPGGSGNTIYF.

The chain links TRBV25-1 to TRBJ2-3, with a possible D match to TRBD2 (7 bases). Germline V gene lookup returns CDR1 MGHDK and CDR2 SYGVNS. The CDR3 runs 17 residues. V was trimmed by 4 bases and J by 1 base, leaving 18 bases between them. Written as DNA, the CDR3 is TGTGCCAGCAGTGGCCGACGGGGAGGGGGGGGCACAGATACGCAGTATTTT. Its translation: CASSGRRGGGGTDTQYF.

This clone is a singleton in its sample. This sequence joins TRBV5-1 and TRBJ2-5; tentatively, D is TRBD2 (5 bases). In germline, CDR1 is SGHRS, CDR2 YFSETQ. The CDR3 runs to 16 residues. V lost 0 bases and J lost 3, with 15 bases in between. As DNA, the CDR3 is TGCGCCAGCAGCTTGGCGGGCCGGACTCGAAAAGAGACCCAGTACTTC. Translated: CASSLAGRTRKETQYF.

This chain uses TRBV29-1 with TRBJ2-3, with 8 bases fitting TRBD2. Trimming at V came to 3 bases and at J to 2 bases, leaving 10 bases not matched to a gene. This CDR3 spans 16 amino acids. Germline CDR1 is SQVTM and CDR2 is ANQGSEA. The CDR3 DNA follows: TGCAGCGTTGACGGCGGGAGGACCCCTAACACAGATACGCAGTATTTT. Translating gives CSVDGGRTPNTDTQYF.

J is TRBJ2-1 and V is TRBV9; a possible D gene is TRBD2 (6 bases). The germline CDR1 and CDR2 sequences are SGDLS and YYNGEE. The V gene lost 3 bases and the J gene lost 7 bases, with 20 bases spanning the gap. This CDR3 contains 16 residues. The CDR3 protein is CASSAREGRQLNEQFF. The CDR3 bases are TGTGCCAGCAGCGCCCGAGAGGGGAGGCAATTGAATGAGCAGTTCTTC.